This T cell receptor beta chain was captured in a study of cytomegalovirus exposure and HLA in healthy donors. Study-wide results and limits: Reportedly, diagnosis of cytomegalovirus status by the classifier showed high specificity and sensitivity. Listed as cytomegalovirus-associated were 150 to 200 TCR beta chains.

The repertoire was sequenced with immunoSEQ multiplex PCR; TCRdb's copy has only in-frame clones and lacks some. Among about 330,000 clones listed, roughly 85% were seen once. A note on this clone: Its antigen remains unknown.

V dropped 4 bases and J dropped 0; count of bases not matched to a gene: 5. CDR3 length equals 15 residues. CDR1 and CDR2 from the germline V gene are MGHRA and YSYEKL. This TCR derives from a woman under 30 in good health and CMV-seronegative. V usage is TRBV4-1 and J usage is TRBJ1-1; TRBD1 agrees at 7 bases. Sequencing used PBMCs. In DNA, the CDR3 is TGCGCCAGCAGCCCGTCAGGGGGTATGAACACTGAAGCTTTCTTT. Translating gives CASSPSGGMNTEAFF.